The clone carrying this T cell receptor beta chain came up a few times. Full-length variable regions came from constant-region reverse primers plus semi-nested Nested Universal Primer A PCR. TCRdb re-called the 5' RACE reads with MiXCR, one entry per CDR3 protein. Of approximately 60,000 distinct CDR3 sequences in the sample, around a fifth were seen once. Germline lookup yields CDR1 SGHTA and CDR2 FQGNSA. V shed 5 bases, J shed 7 bases, and the junction held 7 bases outside the gene matches. This CDR3 comprises 14 residues. Material: memory CD4+ T cells sorted from a lymph node. Subset specified: memory CD4+ T cells, CD4+CD45RO+CD25-. The TCR was taken from a female donor with breast cancer. V usage is TRBV7-2 and J usage is TRBJ2-1; 8 bases agree with TRBD2. The CDR3: CASSPREAANEQFF. In DNA form, the CDR3 reads TGTGCCAGCAGCCCGCGGGAGGCGGCGAATGAGCAGTTCTTC.